Listed below are T cell receptor beta chains from one sample, sequenced in a study of OX40 agonist ivuxolimab in advanced cancers. TCRdb's table, derived via immunoSEQ multiplex PCR, lists solely in-frame clones and lacks some. Among some 70,000 clones listed, more than 80% were seen once. The input for sequencing was CD4+ or CD8+ T cells sorted from blood, taken in a trial of the OX40 agonist ivuxolimab. The receptor source for this set is an adult with an advanced solid tumor such as melanoma, head and neck, liver or kidney cancer. The CDR3 runs from the conserved cysteine through the conserved F or W. The order of the fields is clone size, J gene, D gene, V gene, CDR3 length, CDR3 DNA, CDR3 protein. The D gene is left open where the match is weak. Some rows mark clone size as missing; the rest say once, few, many or name a class of expanded clone.

.,TRBJ2-1,TRBD2,TRBV5-5,16,TGTGCCAGCAGCTTATATTTGGGACTAGCGGCTCCTGAGCAGTTCTTC,CASSLYLGLAAPEQFF
once,TRBJ1-4,TRBD1,TRBV5-1,14,TGCGCCAGCAGCTTACAGGGGAATAATGAAAAACTGTTTTTT,CASSLQGNNEKLFF
.,TRBJ1-2,.,TRBV6-5,14,TGTGCCAGCAGTTACTCGGACACTTCCTATGGCTACACCTTC,CASSYSDTSYGYTF
.,TRBJ2-7,.,TRBV5-6,17,TGTGCCAGCAGCTTGGGTAGGTGGAGCGCGGCATCCTACGAGCAGTACTTC,CASSLGRWSAASYEQYF
.,TRBJ1-1,.,TRBV2,14,TGTGCCAGCAGCCAAAAAACAGGGATCACTGAAGCTTTCTTT,CASSQKTGITEAFF
.,TRBJ1-2,TRBD1,TRBV5-1,15,TGCGCCAGCAGCACCCAGGGGGTGTCAGGGTATGGCTACACCTTC,CASSTQGVSGYGYTF
once,TRBJ2-7,TRBD1,TRBV6-4,15,TGTGCCAGCAGTGGGAGCACCGGGACAGCCTACGAGCAGTACTTC,CASSGSTGTAYEQYF
.,TRBJ2-3,TRBD1,TRBV5-6,15,TGTGCCAGCAGCCCCGGGACAGGACCCACAGATACGCAGTATTTT,CASSPGTGPTDTQYF
.,TRBJ2-5,TRBD2,TRBV2,15,TGTGCCAGCAGAACCGACTTGGGGGGGACAGAGACCCAGTACTTC,CASRTDLGGTETQYF
.,TRBJ2-3,.,TRBV30,13,TGTGCCTGGAGGGCGTTTGGGACGGATACGCAGTATTTT,CAWRAFGTDTQYF
.,TRBJ1-6,.,TRBV28,14,TGTGCCAGCAGTTTAAGTACGGTCAATCCACCCCTCCACTTT,CASSLSTVNPPLHF
.,TRBJ2-4,TRBD2,TRBV19,15,TGTGCCAGTAGTGGAGCGGGGGGGGCCCAAAACATTCAGTACTTC,CASSGAGGAQNIQYF
.,TRBJ2-7,.,TRBV6-5,15,TGTGCCAGCAACCAAAACAGGGAGTTTAGGTCCGAGCAGTACTTC,CASNQNREFRSEQYF
.,TRBJ1-5,TRBD1,TRBV7-9,16,TGTGCCAGCAGCTTATCAGACAGGGGAGGTAATCAGCCCCAGCATTTT,CASSLSDRGGNQPQHF
.,TRBJ1-1,TRBD1,TRBV5-1,13,TGCGCCAGCACCCGCGACAGGGGCACTGAAGCTTTCTTT,CASTRDRGTEAFF
once,TRBJ1-2,.,TRBV5-6,14,TGTGCCAGCAGCTCCCGATCCGCTAACTATGGCTACACCTTC,CASSSRSANYGYTF
.,TRBJ1-1,.,TRBV7-3,13,TGTGCCAGCAGCCCGACGGCGAGAACTGAAGCTTTCTTT,CASSPTARTEAFF
.,TRBJ2-7,TRBD1,TRBV10-3,15,TGTGCCATCAGTGATGGGGACAGACCCCCCTACGAGCAGTACTTC,CAISDGDRPPYEQYF
.,TRBJ2-2,.,TRBV7-7,14,TGTGCCAGCAGCCCCAGTCCTGTCCTCGGGGAGCTGTTTTTT,CASSPSPVLGELFF
.,TRBJ1-2,.,TRBV10-3,13,TGTGCCATCAGTGCGGAGGGTGCTGGTGGCTACACCTTC,CAISAEGAGGYTF
once,TRBJ1-1,.,TRBV19,11,TGTGCCAGTAGAAAGGAGGAGGAAGCTTTCTTT,CASRKEEEAFF
.,TRBJ2-3,.,TRBV19,14,TGTGCCAGTTCCTACTTGGGGGGTACAGATACGCAGTATTTT,CASSYLGGTDTQYF
.,TRBJ2-7,.,TRBV6-1,13,TGTGCCAGCACCGGAACAGGGACTGACGAGCAGTACTTC,CASTGTGTDEQYF
.,TRBJ2-1,TRBD2,TRBV29-1,14,TGCAGCGTTGTGCGGGGGAGCTCCTACAATGAGCAGTTCTTC,CSVVRGSSYNEQFF
.,TRBJ1-4,.,TRBV4-1,19,TGCGCCAGCAGCCAAGATCTATTGGTATGGTCGAGGCCAGACGAAAAACTGTTTTTT,CASSQDLLVWSRPDEKLFF
.,TRBJ2-7,.,TRBV4-2,13,TGTGCCAGCAGCCAAGATCTAGGTTACGAGCAGTACTTC,CASSQDLGYEQYF
.,TRBJ2-7,TRBD2,TRBV6-1,16,TGTGCCAGCAGTGCTGGACTAGCGGGGGGAGTGAGAGAGCAGTACTTC,CASSAGLAGGVREQYF
.,TRBJ1-1,.,TRBV5-1,16,TGCGCCAGCAGCTTGGCCCCCTTGGCAGAAAACACTGAAGCTTTCTTT,CASSLAPLAENTEAFF
few,TRBJ2-1,.,TRBV7-2,13,TGTGCCAGCAGTCTGAGCTCCTACAATGAGCAGTTCTTC,CASSLSSYNEQFF
.,TRBJ2-7,TRBD1,TRBV28,14,TGTGCCAGCAACCCTTCCGACAGGGCCTACGAGCAGTACTTC,CASNPSDRAYEQYF
many,TRBJ2-2,.,TRBV11-2,13,TGTGCCAGCAGCTTAGAGCCGGGCGGGGAGCTGTTTTTT,CASSLEPGGELFF
.,TRBJ2-1,TRBD1,TRBV10-3,14,TGTGCCATCAGTGCGGGACAGGGGAAAGATGAGCAGTTCTTC,CAISAGQGKDEQFF
few,TRBJ2-1,.,TRBV4-2,14,TGTGCCAGCAGCCAAGATGGCAGTTACAATGAGCAGTTCTTC,CASSQDGSYNEQFF
.,TRBJ2-3,TRBD1,TRBV15,16,TGTGCCACCAGCAGAGATAGGGGGCAGGGGCGAGATACGCAGTATTTT,CATSRDRGQGRDTQYF
.,TRBJ2-2,.,TRBV5-1,15,TGCGCCAGCAGCTTCGAGGGGAAGTCTTCCGGGGAGCTGTTTTTT,CASSFEGKSSGELFF
.,TRBJ2-7,TRBD1,TRBV2,13,TGTGCCAGCAGTCGGGACAGTGGGAGAGAGCAGTACTTC,CASSRDSGREQYF
.,TRBJ1-3,.,TRBV5-1,14,TGCGCCAGCAGCTTGGGCGGTGCGGGAAACACCATATATTTT,CASSLGGAGNTIYF
.,TRBJ1-5,.,TRBV15,14,TGTGCCACCAGCAGAGGGGGGCACAATCAGCCCCAGCATTTT,CATSRGGHNQPQHF
.,TRBJ2-3,.,TRBV7-2,13,TGTGCCAGCAGAAGACTAAGCACAGATACGCAGTATTTT,CASRRLSTDTQYF
.,TRBJ1-5,.,TRBV6-5,14,TGTGCCAGCAGTCAGCAGGACACCAATCAGCCCCAGCATTTT,CASSQQDTNQPQHF
.,TRBJ2-3,TRBD2,TRBV2,15,TGTGCCAGCAGCGCCGGGACTAGCGGGGGGGACCTTCAGTATTTT,CASSAGTSGGDLQYF
.,TRBJ2-3,TRBD1,TRBV6-4,16,TGTGCCAGCAGTAAATACGGACAGGGGGGCACAGATACGCAGTATTTT,CASSKYGQGGTDTQYF
once,TRBJ1-4,TRBD1,TRBV7-9,16,TGTGCCAGCAGCTTAGGCCGACAGGGGGCGGGAGAAAAACTGTTTTTT,CASSLGRQGAGEKLFF
.,TRBJ2-2,.,TRBV5-1,15,TGCGCCAGCAGCTTGGTCGGGACACACACCGGGGAGCTGTTTTTT,CASSLVGTHTGELFF
.,TRBJ2-7,TRBD1,TRBV28,14,TGTGCCAGCAAACAACAGGGGGTAAGACACGAGCAGTACTTC,CASKQQGVRHEQYF
.,TRBJ1-4,.,TRBV5-5,14,TGTGCCAGCAGCTCACAGGGTATCGGTGAAAAACTGTTTTTT,CASSSQGIGEKLFF
.,TRBJ2-3,TRBD1,TRBV28,16,TGTGCCAGCAGTTCCGTTGGGGGACAGGGGGCAGATACGCAGTATTTT,CASSSVGGQGADTQYF
.,TRBJ1-1,.,TRBV7-5,13,TGTGCCAGCAGCCAGGGGGGCGGCACTGAAGCTTTCTTT,CASSQGGGTEAFF